This is a list of T cell receptor beta chains from one sample in a study of CD8 T cells in ankylosing spondylitis. From the 5' RACE reads, TCRdb called clonotypes with MiXCR, one entry per CDR3 protein. The sample consists of 250,000 or so distinct CDR3 sequences, roughly a quarter of them appearing once. Material for sequencing was blood, either unsorted or a sorted T cell fraction (not recorded which). The source of these receptors is a male donor with ankylosing spondylitis or in good health (not recorded which). Both conserved end residues are part of each CDR3. D genes are given only for firm matches. Size tells how often a clone was seen (once, few, many) or the class of an expanded clone, and some rows leave it out.

D: TRBD1; J: TRBJ2-3; V: TRBV29-1; size: -; DNA: TGCAGCGTTGATTACGGGACAGGGGCACCAGATACGCAGTATTTT; CDR3: CSVDYGTGAPDTQYF
D: -; J: TRBJ2-2; V: TRBV7-9; size: -; DNA: TGTGCCAGCAGCTTCGCCAGCGTGATCGGGGAGCTGTTTTTT; CDR3: CASSFASVIGELFF
D: -; J: TRBJ2-5; V: TRBV7-6; size: -; DNA: TGTGCCAGCAGCTTAGCCGGCAGGGGACGTAATCAAGAGACCCAGTACTTC; CDR3: CASSLAGRGRNQETQYF
D: -; J: TRBJ2-7; V: TRBV12-3/TRBV12-4; size: -; DNA: TGTGCCAGCAGTCCGGTCAGACGCGACGACGAGCAGTACTTC; CDR3: CASSPVRRDDEQYF
D: TRBD2; J: TRBJ2-4; V: TRBV15; size: many; DNA: TGTGCCACCAGCAGAGATACATGGGCTAGCGGGGGCATATTAGCCAAAAACATTCAGTACTTC; CDR3: CATSRDTWASGGILAKNIQYF
D: -; J: TRBJ2-2; V: TRBV3-1; size: -; DNA: TGTGCCAGCAGCCAGGTCCGCGGGTCCAACACCGGGGAGCTGTTTTTT; CDR3: CASSQVRGSNTGELFF
D: -; J: TRBJ2-4; V: TRBV4-2; size: few; DNA: TGTGCCAGCAGCCAATTCTGGGAAAACATTCAGTACTTC; CDR3: CASSQFWENIQYF
D: -; J: TRBJ2-3; V: TRBV29-1; size: few; DNA: TGCAGCGTTGAAGACAGGTTGCTGGGGGGGGCAGGAGATACGCAGTATTTT; CDR3: CSVEDRLLGGAGDTQYF
D: -; J: TRBJ2-1; V: TRBV20-1; size: -; DNA: TGCAGTGCTAGAGATCTTTGGGAGGGACAAGGGCAGTTCTTC; CDR3: CSARDLWEGQGQFF
D: TRBD1; J: TRBJ1-2; V: TRBV2; size: -; DNA: TGTGCCAGCAGTTTCCAGACAGGGACCGGTGGCTACACCTTC; CDR3: CASSFQTGTGGYTF
D: TRBD2; J: TRBJ2-1; V: TRBV12-3/TRBV12-4; size: -; DNA: TGTGCCCGCAGTTTAGGTTTGGCTAGCGGGGGAACCGACAATGAGCAGTTCTTC; CDR3: CARSLGLASGGTDNEQFF
D: -; J: TRBJ2-2; V: TRBV30; size: few; DNA: TGTGCCTGGAACGGGGTGGGGGCCGGGGAGCTGTTTTTT; CDR3: CAWNGVGAGELFF
D: -; J: TRBJ1-1; V: TRBV5-1; size: -; DNA: TGCGCCAGCACCTGGAGCATGAACACTGAAGCTTTCTTT; CDR3: CASTWSMNTEAFF
D: TRBD1; J: TRBJ2-3; V: TRBV5-1; size: many; DNA: TGCGCCAGCAGCTTGGAACAGGGGGCAGATACGCAGTATTTT; CDR3: CASSLEQGADTQYF
D: -; J: TRBJ1-5; V: TRBV12-3/TRBV12-4; size: many; DNA: TGTGCCAGCAGTTTGGGGATGGACAATCAGCCCCAGCATTTT; CDR3: CASSLGMDNQPQHF
D: -; J: TRBJ2-1; V: TRBV29-1; size: -; DNA: TGCAGCACAAAGGGGGGCCTCTCCTACAATGAGCAGTTCTTC; CDR3: CSTKGGLSYNEQFF
D: -; J: TRBJ2-1; V: TRBV29-1; size: many; DNA: TGCAGCGTGGGCCAGAGGGGACATGAGCAGTTCTTC; CDR3: CSVGQRGHEQFF
D: -; J: TRBJ2-6; V: TRBV12-3/TRBV12-4; size: many; DNA: TGTGCCAGCGGGGTTTTCCCTGGGGCCAACGTCCTGACTTTC; CDR3: CASGVFPGANVLTF
D: TRBD1; J: TRBJ2-7; V: TRBV7-9; size: many; DNA: TGTGCCAGCAGCTTGAGTGGATGGACAGGGGCCGGCGAGCAGTACTTC; CDR3: CASSLSGWTGAGEQYF
D: -; J: TRBJ2-6; V: TRBV12-3/TRBV12-4; size: -; DNA: TGTGCCAGCATCCGAGGGACACCGAGCTCTGGGGCCAACGTCCTGACTTTC; CDR3: CASIRGTPSSGANVLTF
D: -; J: TRBJ2-1; V: TRBV6-1; size: -; DNA: TGTGCCAGCAGTGAAGTCCGATCCAATGAGCAGTTCTTC; CDR3: CASSEVRSNEQFF
D: -; J: TRBJ2-3; V: TRBV11-2; size: -; DNA: TGTGCCAGCAGGCAATACCGGGACCCTGGGGATACGCAGTATTTT; CDR3: CASRQYRDPGDTQYF
D: -; J: TRBJ2-7; V: TRBV4-2; size: few; DNA: TGTGCCAGCAGCCAACAGGAGGACTCCTACGAGCAGTACTTC; CDR3: CASSQQEDSYEQYF
D: TRBD2; J: TRBJ2-1; V: TRBV7-8; size: many; DNA: TGTGCCAGCAGCTTAGAGGCTAGCGGGGGCGATGAGCAGTTCTTC; CDR3: CASSLEASGGDEQFF
D: TRBD1; J: TRBJ2-2; V: TRBV6-5; size: few; DNA: TGTGCCAGCAGACAGGGGTTGGTCGGGGAGCTGTTTTTT; CDR3: CASRQGLVGELFF
D: -; J: TRBJ2-5; V: TRBV10-3; size: many; DNA: TGTGCCATCAGGGGGACGGGGGATTCTGCGACCCAGTACTTC; CDR3: CAIRGTGDSATQYF
D: -; J: TRBJ2-7; V: TRBV5-1; size: few; DNA: TGCGCCAGCAGCTTGACGGGCGGCAGGCCCCAGGAATGGCAGTACTTC; CDR3: CASSLTGGRPQEWQYF
D: -; J: TRBJ2-3; V: TRBV20-1; size: few; DNA: TGCAGTGCTAGTGTGGTAGATACGCAGTATTTT; CDR3: CSASVVDTQYF
D: -; J: TRBJ2-2; V: TRBV30; size: many; DNA: TGTGCCTGGCTGACTAGGGGGCTCACCGGGGAGCTGTTTTTT; CDR3: CAWLTRGLTGELFF
D: -; J: TRBJ2-5; V: TRBV7-7; size: -; DNA: TGTGCCAGCAGCCCGGGGACCCCGACCCAGTACTTC; CDR3: CASSPGTPTQYF
D: TRBD2; J: TRBJ2-7; V: TRBV7-9; size: few; DNA: TGTGCCAGCAGCCCAAGCGGGGGCCCCGAACAGCAGTACTTC; CDR3: CASSPSGGPEQQYF
D: -; J: TRBJ1-5; V: TRBV10-3; size: many; DNA: TGTGCCATTATGGTCGGCAGCAATCAGCCCCAGCATTTT; CDR3: CAIMVGSNQPQHF
D: -; J: TRBJ2-2; V: TRBV20-1; size: -; DNA: TGCAGTGCTTTGAGCCATTCAGGGGCGGGCACCGGGGAGCTGTTTTTT; CDR3: CSALSHSGAGTGELFF
D: TRBD1; J: TRBJ2-3; V: TRBV5-4; size: -; DNA: TGTGCCAGCAGCTTGGGGCAGGGGGTGACAGATACGCAGTATTTT; CDR3: CASSLGQGVTDTQYF
D: -; J: TRBJ2-7; V: TRBV9; size: many; DNA: TGTGCCAGCAGCGTAGGTGTCTACGAGCAGTACTTC; CDR3: CASSVGVYEQYF
D: -; J: TRBJ2-7; V: TRBV2; size: many; DNA: TGTGCCAGCACCCGACAGATCTACGAGCAGTACTTC; CDR3: CASTRQIYEQYF
D: -; J: TRBJ1-2; V: TRBV10-3; size: few; DNA: TGTGCCATCAGTGAGTCGAGGGAGGCCCTCTATGGCTACACCTTC; CDR3: CAISESREALYGYTF
D: TRBD2; J: TRBJ2-5; V: TRBV18; size: many; DNA: TGTGCCAGCTCATCGGATCCTAGCGGGGGTCTAGGGACCCAGTACTTC; CDR3: CASSSDPSGGLGTQYF
D: TRBD2; J: TRBJ2-3; V: TRBV12-3/TRBV12-4; size: many; DNA: TGTGCCAGCAGTTTAGGGGCGGGGGGACGCACAGATACGCAGTATTTT; CDR3: CASSLGAGGRTDTQYF
D: -; J: TRBJ2-3; V: TRBV20-1; size: -; DNA: TGCAGTGCTAGATGGGGCAGGGGGGCTGGAGATACGCAGTATTTT; CDR3: CSARWGRGAGDTQYF
D: -; J: TRBJ1-1; V: TRBV10-3; size: many; DNA: TGTGCCGCTACCAGGAGCCTAATGAACACTGAAGCTTTCTTT; CDR3: CAATRSLMNTEAFF
D: -; J: TRBJ2-3; V: TRBV12-3/TRBV12-4; size: -; DNA: TGTGCCAGCAGTATGGACGGTGCTAGCACAGATACGCAGTATTTT; CDR3: CASSMDGASTDTQYF
D: -; J: TRBJ2-2; V: TRBV20-1; size: many; DNA: TGCAGTGCTAGAGACGAGGTGGGGGGTAACACCGGGGAGCTGTTTTTT; CDR3: CSARDEVGGNTGELFF
D: -; J: TRBJ2-3; V: TRBV20-1; size: few; DNA: TGCAGTGCTAGAGTATCCGGATCGTTTCCAGATACGCAGTATTTT; CDR3: CSARVSGSFPDTQYF
D: -; J: TRBJ1-1; V: TRBV6-2/TRBV6-3; size: -; DNA: TGTGCCAGCAGTTACGGGGACACAAACACTGAAGCTTTCTTT; CDR3: CASSYGDTNTEAFF
D: -; J: TRBJ2-2; V: TRBV20-1; size: few; DNA: TGCAGTGCAGCCCGGACAGAGAACACCGGGGAGCTGTTTTTT; CDR3: CSAARTENTGELFF
D: TRBD2; J: TRBJ2-5; V: TRBV10-3; size: -; DNA: TGTGCCATCAGTCCTAGCGGGGGGAGTCAAGATACCCAGTACTTC; CDR3: CAISPSGGSQDTQYF
D: -; J: TRBJ2-7; V: TRBV29-1; size: many; DNA: TGCAGCGTTGAAACCGCAGCCTCCTACGAGCAGTACTTC; CDR3: CSVETAASYEQYF
D: -; J: TRBJ1-1; V: TRBV6-5; size: few; DNA: TGTGCCAGCAGTGCCATTCGCGGGTTGGCTTTCTTT; CDR3: CASSAIRGLAFF
D: -; J: TRBJ2-3; V: TRBV29-1; size: many; DNA: TGCAGCGTCGGGGGAAGGAACACAGATACGCAGTATTTT; CDR3: CSVGGRNTDTQYF
D: -; J: TRBJ2-4; V: TRBV3-1; size: many; DNA: TGTGCCAGCAGCCATAGGGACCTTGTGGCCAAAAACATTCAGTACTTC; CDR3: CASSHRDLVAKNIQYF
D: TRBD2; J: TRBJ2-3; V: TRBV6-1; size: -; DNA: TGTGCCAGCAGGAAAGCGGGGGGGCGAGATACGCAGTATTTT; CDR3: CASRKAGGRDTQYF
D: -; J: TRBJ1-1; V: TRBV20-1; size: many; DNA: TGCAGTGCTCTTGCAGGAACCACTGAAGCTTTCTTT; CDR3: CSALAGTTEAFF
D: TRBD2; J: TRBJ2-7; V: TRBV20-1; size: many; DNA: TGCAGTGCTAAGACTAGCGGGGGACCCTACGAGCAGTACTTC; CDR3: CSAKTSGGPYEQYF